These 26 T cell receptor beta chains were all obtained from the same sample, sequenced in a study of human T cells and chemical hapten exposure (dated by TCRdb to about 2021). Explained via the paper, the time point label denotes: patch test 2, 6 weeks after DPC sensitization. The sample's treatment or condition, from its label and the paper: therapeutic diphenylcyclopropenone sensitization with weekly scalp DPC. The library came from RACE. Sequencing took place on a NextSeq 500. In TCRdb, the public reads were trimmed at Q25 with fastp and aligned with MiXCR, with productive beta chains retained. Here each entry gathers all rows of one CDR3 protein and keeps the most common genes and DNA. Recorded for this sample are a few hundred thousand distinct CDR3 sequences; about 6.3% of them occurred a single time. The ten biggest clones cover about 5.4% of the sample. The source was whole blood, collected in connection with sensitization to the hapten diphenylcyclopropenone (DPC). The receptors were gathered from a woman between 18 and 29 years old with alopecia areata. Some clones in this sample may be carry-over from other donors' samples.

This clonotype has a count of ten or more. V usage is TRBV5-5 and J usage is TRBJ1-5, with a weak D call TRBD1 (5 bases). The germline V gene has CDR1 SGHKS and CDR2 YYEKEE (reference sequence). This CDR3 region has 17 residues. V shed 0 bases and J shed 0 bases, with 13 bases lying between them. The CDR3, as DNA: TGTGCCAGCAGCTTGGCCTTGGGGCTATATAGCAATCAGCCCCAGCATTTT. Protein sequence: CASSLALGLYSNQPQHF.

CDR3 DNA: TGTGCCAGCAGCGTCACCGGGACAGGGGGCTCCGGTAATGAAAAACTGTTTTTT. Translated, it gives CASSVTGTGGSGNEKLFF. The chain joins TRBV7-9 to TRBJ1-4; 12 bases line up with TRBD1. Germline values: CDR1 SEHNR, CDR2 FQNEAQ (reference sequence). Germline trimming cut 5 bases from V and 4 bases from J; bases unmatched to any gene: 11. This CDR3 has 18 residues.

This clonotype occurred many times. This chain uses TRBV6-2 or TRBV6-3 with TRBJ1-5; possible D gene TRBD1, 5 bases. Trimming took 10 bases from V and 0 from J, leaving 13 bases between them. The CDR3 sequence is 14 residues long. CDR1 is MNHEY and CDR2 is SVGEGT in the germline V gene. The CDR3 DNA sequence: TGTGCCACCGCGAGGGGATTTAGCAATCAGCCCCAGCATTTT. It translates to CATARGFSNQPQHF.

This clonotype was detected ten times or more. The genes are TRBV12-5 and TRBJ1-3, with D hard to call. The length of the CDR3 is 13 residues. V dropped 5 bases and J dropped 0 bases, with 5 bases sitting between them. Germline loops: CDR1 LGHNT, CDR2 FRNRAP. As DNA, the CDR3 is TGTGCTAGTGGTCCCGCCTCTGGAAACACCATATATTTT. It is translated as CASGPASGNTIYF.

The chain is built from TRBV10-3 and TRBJ1-2; D is unresolved. CDR1 ENHRY and CDR2 SYGVKD come from the germline V gene. Trimming removed 4 bases from V and 5 bases from J, with 8 bases in between. CDR3 length: 12 residues. CDR3 sequence: CAISGAEYGYTF. The CDR3 DNA is TGTGCCATCAGTGGGGCAGAGTATGGCTACACCTTC.

The V call is TRBV9, the J call TRBJ2-7; tentatively, D is TRBD1 (6 bases). CDR1 and CDR2 (germline): SGDLS, YYNGEE. The CDR3 is made up of 15 amino acids. Trimming removed 4 bases from V and 2 bases from J, with 16 bases in between. The CDR3 protein is CASSPPAGTPYEQYF. In DNA form, the CDR3 reads TGTGCCAGCAGCCCACCAGCCGGGACACCCTACGAGCAGTACTTC.

This clonotype was seen a few times. The rearrangement uses TRBV6-1 and TRBJ2-6; tentative D call: TRBD1 (5 bases). The V gene's germline CDR1 is MNHNS and CDR2 SASEGT. This CDR3 region has 18 residues. V lost 4 bases to trimming and J lost 3 bases, with 19 bases between them. The DNA for the CDR3 is TGTGCCAGCAGTGCCCGATTTCACAGGTTTAATGGGGCCAACGTCCTGACTTTC. Encoded protein: CASSARFHRFNGANVLTF.

V usage is TRBV6-6 and J usage is TRBJ2-1, with unresolved D. This CDR3 is built from 10 residues. The germline V gene encodes CDR1 MNHNY and CDR2 SVGAGI (reference sequence). Trimming stripped 5 bases from V and 5 bases from J, with 1 base between. This CDR3 reads CASSNNEQFF. CDR3 sequence (DNA): TGTGCCAGCAGTAACAATGAGCAGTTCTTC.

This clonotype occurred many times. This rearrangement joins TRBV2 to TRBJ2-6; D is unresolved. CDR3 size: 15 residues. The ends were cut back, 3 bases at V and 1 base at J, with 7 bases in the middle. CDR1 and CDR2 from the germline V gene are SNHLY and FYNNEI. CDR3 bases: TGTGCCAGCAGTGATGGAATTTCTGGGGCCAACGTCCTGACTTTC. Encoded protein: CASSDGISGANVLTF.

The chain joins TRBV7-9 to TRBJ1-6, with D unclear. The V and J ends lost 5 bases and 2 bases respectively, with 10 bases between them. This CDR3 comprises 15 residues. Germline loops: CDR1 SEHNR, CDR2 FQNEAQ (reference sequence). CDR3 coding DNA: TGTGCCAGCAGCCGCTTGTTAGCCTATAATTCACCCCTCCACTTT. Amino acids: CASSRLLAYNSPLHF.

The table lists this clonotype with many counts. DNA of the CDR3: TGTGCCAGCAGTTTTCTGGGGCAAGACGGGGAGCTGTTTTTT. Amino acid sequence: CASSFLGQDGELFF. V gene TRBV12-3 or TRBV12-4 combines with J gene TRBJ2-2; weak D call: TRBD1 (5 bases). Trimming stripped 3 bases from V and 7 bases from J, with 12 bases between. The CDR3 loop spans 14 amino acids.

Many counts were recorded for this clonotype. The chain combines TRBV12-3 or TRBV12-4 with TRBJ2-7; D not resolved. This CDR3 is 11 amino acids long. Trimming took 3 bases from V and 6 from J, leaving 6 bases between them. CDR3: CASSLSAEQYF. CDR3 sequence (DNA): TGTGCCAGCAGTTTGAGTGCCGAGCAGTACTTC.

The sample holds many counts of this clonotype. The chain employs TRBV6-2 or TRBV6-3 and TRBJ1-1; 9 positions agree with TRBD1. V was pared by 2 bases and J by 3 bases, with 10 bases of the junction left unmatched. CDR3 length: 17 residues. Per germline, CDR1 MNHEY and CDR2 SVGEGT. CDR3 sequence reads: CASSYPAPGQGYTEAFF. CDR3 coding DNA: TGTGCCAGCAGTTACCCGGCCCCGGGACAGGGATACACTGAAGCTTTCTTT.

This clonotype occurred many times. The chain uses TRBV4-3 and TRBJ1-2; 7 bases match TRBD1. The V gene's germline CDR1 is LGHNA and CDR2 YSLEER. The CDR3 covers 14 residues. Trimming took 2 bases from V and 7 from J; bases not matched to a gene: 7. The CDR3: CASSQQGVQGGYTF. The DNA for the CDR3 is TGCGCCAGCAGCCAACAGGGGGTACAAGGTGGCTACACCTTC.

The J gene is TRBJ2-2, the V gene TRBV7-3; D possibly corresponds to TRBD2 (6 bases). Germline-derived CDR1 and CDR2 are SGHTA and FQGTGA. The CDR3 runs 14 residues. V was clipped by 5 bases and J by 6 bases, with 13 bases between them. Written as DNA, the CDR3 is TGTGCCAGCAGCCTCGCGGGGTCGGCCGGGGAGCTGTTTTTT. Translation gives CASSLAGSAGELFF.

This clonotype was recorded at least ten times. The CDR3: CSVAHGSSGNTIYF. CDR3 in DNA: TGCAGCGTCGCGCACGGCTCCTCTGGAAACACCATATATTTT. This chain uses TRBV29-1 with TRBJ1-3; D gene uncertain. V was trimmed by 6 bases and J by 0 bases, leaving 12 bases between them. The CDR3 covers 14 residues. Germline V gene data show CDR1 as SQVTM and CDR2 as ANQGSEA.

This clonotype was detected many times. This chain links TRBV29-1 with TRBJ1-2, with D possibly TRBD1 on 5 matching bases. Looked up from germline, CDR1 is SQVTM and CDR2 is ANQGSEA. V shed 4 bases and J shed 6 bases, with 15 bases lying between them. CDR3 length: 13 residues. This chain's CDR3 is CSVGVDSSHGYTF. CDR3 coding DNA: TGCAGCGTTGGTGTTGACAGTAGTCATGGCTACACCTTC.

The gene calls are TRBV20-1 and TRBJ1-5; perhaps TRBD1 as D (6 bases). V lost 5 bases and J lost 6, with 14 bases in between. The germline CDR1 and CDR2 sequences are DFQATT and SNEGSKA (reference sequence). CDR3 length: 13 residues. CDR3 coding DNA: TGCAGTGCTTGCCCCGGGGGGCGTCAGCCCCAGCATTTT. Translated, it gives CSACPGGRQPQHF.

This clonotype was seen many times. CDR3 in amino acids: CASSGQGAKNYGYTF. In nucleotides, the CDR3 is TGTGCCAGCAGCGGACAGGGGGCAAAGAACTATGGCTACACCTTC. The chain links TRBV3-1 to TRBJ1-2; TRBD1 aligns across 11 bases. Per the germline V gene, CDR1 is LGHDT and CDR2 is YNNKEL (reference sequence). The V segment lost 5 bases and the J segment 2 bases; nucleotides outside the gene matches: 4. This CDR3 contains 15 residues. Based on the CDR3 plus reference TRBV3-1 and TRBJ1-2, the full variable domain is DTAVSQTPKYLVTQMGNDKSIKCEQNLGHDTMYWYKQDSKKFLKIMFSYNNKELIINETVPNRFSPKSPDKAHLNLHINSLELGDSAVYFCASSGQGAKNYGYTFGSGTRLTVV.

This clonotype was counted a few times. The rearrangement uses TRBV6-5 and TRBJ1-2; 9 bases agree with TRBD1. The CDR3 length is 18 residues. Trimming cost V 1 base and J 1 base; bases outside gene matches: 10. The germline CDR1 and CDR2 sequences are MNHEY and SVGAGI. The CDR3 DNA reads as TGTGCCAGCAGTTACTTTAATTCCGGGACAGGGATTAACTATGGCTACACCTTC. Its protein is CASSYFNSGTGINYGYTF.

Ten or more counts support this clonotype. J is TRBJ2-1 and V is TRBV20-1, with TRBD2 matching over 14 bases. The CDR3 has 17 amino acids. The ends lost 2 bases at V and 6 bases at J; junction bases unmatched: 9. Germline V lookup: CDR1 DFQATT, CDR2 SNEGSKA (reference sequence). CDR3 DNA: TGCAGTGCTAGACTCCAGGGACTAGCGGGGGACACCAATGAGCAGTTCTTC. Translated, it gives CSARLQGLAGDTNEQFF.

At least ten counts were recorded for this clonotype. The rearrangement links TRBV5-1 to TRBJ2-5; D is undetermined. With 0 bases removed from V and 1 base from J, the gap between germline ends came to 7 bases. The CDR3 covers 14 residues. The germline gives CDR1 SGHRS, CDR2 YFSETQ. The CDR3 DNA sequence: TGCGCCAGCAGCTTGGGCGGCACCCAAGAGACCCAGTACTTC. Protein sequence: CASSLGGTQETQYF.

The chain recombines TRBV6-5 with TRBJ1-6; tentatively, D is TRBD1 (6 bases). The germline V gene has CDR1 MNHEY and CDR2 SVGAGI. V lost 6 bases, J lost 9 bases, and 21 bases lay in between. This CDR3 spans 16 amino acids. The DNA for the CDR3 is TGTGCCAGCAGCCGAACAGGGCCAGAGGATGGTTCACCCCTCCACTTT. Protein product: CASSRTGPEDGSPLHF.

This clonotype was counted between two and nine times. The V and J genes are TRBV7-2 and TRBJ1-4; D gene ambiguous. V lost 2 bases, J lost 0 bases, and 7 bases lay in between. The CDR3 contains 15 residues. Germline loops: CDR1 SGHTA, CDR2 FQGNSA. The DNA for the CDR3 is TGTGCCAGCAGCTTACAGTCCTCAACTAATGAAAAACTGTTTTTT. Amino acid sequence: CASSLQSSTNEKLFF.

This clonotype was counted at least ten times. The rearrangement joins TRBV27 to TRBJ1-4; TRBD1 aligns across 8 bases. The trim removed 6 bases at V and 7 bases at J, leaving 10 bases unmatched. Germline CDR1 MNHEY, CDR2 SMNVEV (reference sequence). This CDR3 is 15 amino acids long. The DNA of the CDR3 is TGTGCCAGCAGCCGGACAGGGCGGGGTGGTGAAAAACTGTTTTTT. Amino acids: CASSRTGRGGEKLFF. Full variable domain (remainder filled in from reference TRBV27 and TRBJ1-4): EAQVTQNPRYLITVTGKKLTVTCSQNMNHEYMSWYRQDPGLGLRQIYYSMNVEVTDKGDVPEGYKVSRKEKRNFPLILESPSPNQTSLYFCASSRTGRGGEKLFFGSGTQLSVL.

There are many counts of this clonotype. The rearrangement links TRBV15 to TRBJ1-2; 7 bases align to TRBD1. The CDR3 spans 14 residues. The germline CDR1 and CDR2 sequences are LNHNV and YYDKDF (reference sequence). V was clipped by 3 bases and J by 5 bases; unmatched bases: 6. CDR3 DNA sequence: TGTGCCACCAGCAGTAACAGGGGAGTTTATGGCTACACCTTC. Translation: CATSSNRGVYGYTF.